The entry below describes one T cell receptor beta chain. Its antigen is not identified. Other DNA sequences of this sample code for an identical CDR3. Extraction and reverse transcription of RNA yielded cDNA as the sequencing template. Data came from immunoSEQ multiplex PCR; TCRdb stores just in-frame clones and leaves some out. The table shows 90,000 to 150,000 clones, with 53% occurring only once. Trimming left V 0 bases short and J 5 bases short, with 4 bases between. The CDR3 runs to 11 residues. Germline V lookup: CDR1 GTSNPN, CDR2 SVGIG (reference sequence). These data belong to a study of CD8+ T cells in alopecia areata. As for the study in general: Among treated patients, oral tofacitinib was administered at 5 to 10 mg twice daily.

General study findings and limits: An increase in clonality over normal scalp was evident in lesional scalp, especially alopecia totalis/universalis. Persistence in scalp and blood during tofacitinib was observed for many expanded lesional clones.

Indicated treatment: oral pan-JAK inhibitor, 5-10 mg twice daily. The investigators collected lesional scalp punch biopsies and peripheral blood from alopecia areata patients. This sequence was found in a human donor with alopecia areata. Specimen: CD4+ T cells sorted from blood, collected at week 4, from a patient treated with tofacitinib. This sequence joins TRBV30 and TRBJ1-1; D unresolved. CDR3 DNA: TGTGCCTGGAGTGTACAAACTGAAGCTTTCTTT. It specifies CAWSVQTEAFF. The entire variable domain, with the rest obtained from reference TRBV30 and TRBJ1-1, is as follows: SQTIHQWPATLVQPVGSPLSLECTVEGTSNPNLYWYRQAAGRGLQLLFYSVGIGQISSEVPQNLSASRPQDRQFILSSKKLLLSDSGFYLCAWSVQTEAFFGQGTRLTVV.